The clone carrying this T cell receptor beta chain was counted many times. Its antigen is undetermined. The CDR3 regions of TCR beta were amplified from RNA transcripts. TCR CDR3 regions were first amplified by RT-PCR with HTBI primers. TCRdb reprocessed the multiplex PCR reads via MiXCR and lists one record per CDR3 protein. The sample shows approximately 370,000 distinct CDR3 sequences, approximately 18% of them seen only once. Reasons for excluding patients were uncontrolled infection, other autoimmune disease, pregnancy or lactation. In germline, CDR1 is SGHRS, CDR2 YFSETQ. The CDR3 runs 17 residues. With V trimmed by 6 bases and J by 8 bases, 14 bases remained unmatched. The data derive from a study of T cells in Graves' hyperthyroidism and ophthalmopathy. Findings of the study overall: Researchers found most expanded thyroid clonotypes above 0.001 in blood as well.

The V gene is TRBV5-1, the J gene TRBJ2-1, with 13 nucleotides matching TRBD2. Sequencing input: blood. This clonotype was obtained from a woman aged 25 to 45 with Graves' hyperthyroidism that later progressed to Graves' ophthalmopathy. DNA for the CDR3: TGCGCCAGCACCCTACTTGCCGGGACTAGCGGGATCGATGAGCAGTTCTTC. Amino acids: CASTLLAGTSGIDEQFF.